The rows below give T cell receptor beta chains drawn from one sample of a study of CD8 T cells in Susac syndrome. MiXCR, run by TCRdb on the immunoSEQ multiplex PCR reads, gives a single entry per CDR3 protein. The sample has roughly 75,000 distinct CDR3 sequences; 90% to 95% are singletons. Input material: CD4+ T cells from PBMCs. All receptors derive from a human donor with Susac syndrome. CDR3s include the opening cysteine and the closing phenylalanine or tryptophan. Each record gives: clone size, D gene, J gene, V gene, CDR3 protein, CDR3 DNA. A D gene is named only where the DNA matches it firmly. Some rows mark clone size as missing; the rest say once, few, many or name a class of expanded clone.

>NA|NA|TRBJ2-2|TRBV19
CASNRLASANTGELFF
TGTGCCAGCAATAGACTTGCCTCCGCGAACACCGGGGAGCTGTTTTTT
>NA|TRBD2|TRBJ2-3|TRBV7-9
CASSARLAGGTDTQYF
TGTGCCAGCAGCGCAAGACTAGCGGGGGGGACGGATACGCAGTATTTT
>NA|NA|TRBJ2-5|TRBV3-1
CASSQDRGETQYF
TGTGCCAGCAGCCAAGATAGGGGGGAGACCCAGTACTTC
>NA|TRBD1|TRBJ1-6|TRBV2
CASSPRQGYSPLHF
TGTGCCAGCAGCCCCCGACAGGGATATTCACCCCTCCACTTT
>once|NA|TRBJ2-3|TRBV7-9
CASSPRLGERDTQYF
TGTGCCAGCAGTCCTCGCTTGGGTGAACGAGATACGCAGTATTTT
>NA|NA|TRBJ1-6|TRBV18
CASSPATWTGDNSPLHF
TGTGCCAGCTCACCAGCCACCTGGACGGGCGATAATTCACCCCTCCACTTT
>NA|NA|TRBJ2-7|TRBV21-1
CASNHLEQYF
TGTGCTTCTAATCATCTCGAGCAGTACTTC
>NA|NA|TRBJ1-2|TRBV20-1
CSARPNFYGYTF
TGCAGTGCTAGGCCAAACTTCTATGGCTACACCTTC
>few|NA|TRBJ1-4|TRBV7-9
CASEGQINEKLFF
TGTGCCAGCGAAGGACAGATAAATGAAAAACTGTTTTTT
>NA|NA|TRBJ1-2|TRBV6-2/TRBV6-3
CASSFTEDYGYTF
TGTGCCAGCAGTTTCACGGAGGACTATGGCTACACCTTC
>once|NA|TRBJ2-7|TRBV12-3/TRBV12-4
CASTPGPRNTYEQYF
TGTGCCAGCACCCCGGGGCCCAGGAACACCTACGAGCAGTACTTC
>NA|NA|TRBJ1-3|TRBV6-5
CASSYTWELSGNTIYF
TGTGCCAGCAGTTACACGTGGGAACTCTCTGGAAACACCATATATTTT
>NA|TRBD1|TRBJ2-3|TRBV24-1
CATSDRGQGALDTQYF
TGTGCCACCAGTGACCGGGGACAGGGGGCGCTGGATACGCAGTATTTT
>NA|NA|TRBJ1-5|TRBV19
CASSIQGISNQPQHF
TGTGCCAGTAGTATCCAGGGAATTAGCAATCAGCCCCAGCATTTT
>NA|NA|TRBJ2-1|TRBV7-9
CASSLVISVISYNEQFF
TGTGCCAGCAGCTTAGTAATATCGGTTATTTCCTACAATGAGCAGTTCTTC
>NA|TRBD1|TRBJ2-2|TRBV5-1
CASRPNRGEDTGELFF
TGCGCCAGCCGGCCAAACAGGGGAGAGGACACCGGGGAGCTGTTTTTT
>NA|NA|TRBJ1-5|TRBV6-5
CASRDTSVFNQPQHF
TGTGCCAGCAGGGACACATCGGTCTTTAATCAGCCCCAGCATTTT
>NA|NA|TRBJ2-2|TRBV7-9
CASGSIRSTGELFF
TGTGCCAGCGGAAGCATCCGGTCCACCGGGGAGCTGTTTTTT
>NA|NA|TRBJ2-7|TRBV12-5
CASGLGGSYEQYF
TGTGCTAGTGGTTTGGGGGGTTCCTACGAGCAGTACTTC
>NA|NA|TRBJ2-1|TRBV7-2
CASTNLPAGYNEQFF
TGTGCCAGCACTAACCTCCCGGCAGGTTACAATGAGCAGTTCTTC
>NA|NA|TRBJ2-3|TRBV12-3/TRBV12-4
CASSLGGAANTQYF
TGTGCCAGCAGTTTGGGCGGGGCTGCGAATACGCAGTATTTT
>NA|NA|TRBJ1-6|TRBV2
CASSYDSINSPLHF
TGTGCCAGCAGTTATGACAGTATTAATTCACCCCTCCACTTT
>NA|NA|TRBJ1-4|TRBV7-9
CASSQSSGSEKLFF
TGTGCCAGCAGCCAATCCAGCGGGAGTGAAAAACTGTTTTTT
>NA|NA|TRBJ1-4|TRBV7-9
CASSLEHATNEKLFF
TGTGCCAGCAGCTTAGAGCATGCAACTAATGAAAAACTGTTTTTT
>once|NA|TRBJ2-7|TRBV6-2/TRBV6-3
CASSYYYEQYF
TGTGCCAGCAGTTACTACTACGAGCAGTACTTC
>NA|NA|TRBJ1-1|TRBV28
CASSQHPGPIVSTEAFF
TGTGCCAGCAGCCAACATCCGGGACCGATCGTTTCCACTGAAGCTTTCTTT
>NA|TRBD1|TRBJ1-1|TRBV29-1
CSVDRGPGSEAFF
TGCAGCGTGGACAGGGGGCCGGGGTCTGAAGCTTTCTTT
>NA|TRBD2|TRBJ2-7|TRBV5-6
CASSLLGAGVYEQYF
TGTGCCAGCAGCTTGTTGGGTGCGGGGGTCTACGAGCAGTACTTC
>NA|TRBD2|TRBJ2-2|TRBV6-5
CASKILATGELFF
TGTGCCAGCAAGATACTAGCGACCGGGGAGCTGTTTTTT
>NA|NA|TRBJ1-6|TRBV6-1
CASSPRGTSSYNSPLHF
TGTGCCAGCAGTCCCCGGGGCACAAGCTCCTATAATTCACCCCTCCACTTT
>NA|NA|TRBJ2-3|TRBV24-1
CATSDSEPYLTDTQYF
TGTGCCACCAGTGACTCTGAACCCTATCTCACAGATACGCAGTATTTT
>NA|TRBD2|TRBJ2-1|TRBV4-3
CASSHSGTSGYNEQFF
TGCGCCAGCAGCCACTCCGGGACTAGCGGGTACAATGAGCAGTTCTTC